This T cell receptor beta chain was identified during a study of long-term antiretroviral therapy in people with HIV. General study results and limits: Relative to transplant donor controls, diversity remained lower despite increasing after ART. Information on adherence, resistance and therapy changes was unavailable. Every time point showed a repertoire led by clones expanded before ART.

Before DNA extraction, 1-10 million cryopreserved PBMC were held in the samples. Version v3.0 of the immunoSEQ assay ran at survey level. Produced via immunoSEQ multiplex PCR; TCRdb's table is partial and in-frame only. Among 35,000 or so clones listed, around 83% were seen once. The CDR3 runs 18 residues. Germline CDR1 and CDR2: SGHAT and FQNNGV. Trimming at V came to 4 bases and at J to 0 bases, leaving 13 bases not matched to a gene. About this clone: Its cognate antigen is unknown.

The clonotype was recovered from a woman between 25 and 40 years old with HIV. The V and J genes are TRBV11-2 and TRBJ2-3; 7 nucleotides match TRBD2. This material consisted of unsorted PBMCs, taken just under 2.9 years before starting antiretroviral therapy. CDR3 residues: CASSSRLSGSGSTDTQYF. CDR3 DNA sequence: TGTGCCAGCAGCTCCCGCCTCAGCGGTAGCGGGAGCACAGATACGCAGTATTTT.